Below, 24 T cell receptor beta chains from the same sample are listed, as sequenced in a study of metastatic and nonmetastatic thyroid tumors. Not a single patient had been given any form of treatment at any point before undergoing thyroid surgery. TCRdb re-clonotyped the PCR reads through MiXCR. The table records nearly 15,000 clones, roughly 19% of them present only once. Sequences were obtained from blood. The origin of the receptors is a female donor with papillary thyroid cancer or a benign thyroid nodule (not recorded which). Some clones in this sample may be carry-over from other donors' samples.

This clone qualifies as medium-sized. CDR3 sequence reads: CASSYLGTPGEKLFF. CDR3 nucleotide sequence: TGTGCCAGCAGTTACTTGGGTACGCCGGGTGAAAAACTGTTTTTT. V is TRBV6-6 and J is TRBJ1-4; D gene uncertain. The V gene lost 1 base and the J gene lost 7 bases, with 13 bases spanning the gap. This CDR3 has 15 amino acids. CDR1 is MNHNY and CDR2 is SVGAGI in the germline V gene (reference sequence).

V gene TRBV14 combines with J gene TRBJ1-2; a weak D match, TRBD1 (5 bases). From germline, CDR1 is SGHDN and CDR2 FVKESK. Trimming took off 0 bases at V and 7 bases at J, with 18 bases between the two ends. The CDR3 is 16 amino acids. This chain's CDR3 is CASSQEPSPVGVGYTF. The CDR3 DNA follows: TGTGCCAGCAGCCAAGAGCCCTCACCTGTGGGGGTTGGCTACACCTTC.

Many counts were recorded for this clone. The chain has TRBV5-1 and TRBJ2-3; a weak D match, TRBD1 (5 bases). Germline V gene sequence: CDR1 SGHRS, CDR2 YFSETQ. The CDR3 extends over 14 amino acids. Trimming took off 0 bases at V and 2 bases at J, with 7 bases between the two ends. The CDR3 is CASSLATATDTQYF. The CDR3, as DNA: TGCGCCAGCAGCTTGGCGACAGCCACAGATACGCAGTATTTT.

This clone has a count of ten or more. V and J are TRBV5-4 and TRBJ2-5; D is unclear. Germline lookup yields CDR1 SGHNT and CDR2 YYREEE (reference sequence). Trimming shortened V by 4 bases and J by 5 bases, and 15 bases separated the two germline ends. The CDR3 runs to 14 residues. In DNA, the CDR3 is TGTGCCAGCAGCCCCGGGTCCTATGGGGAGACCCAGTACTTC. This translates into CASSPGSYGETQYF.

This clone was picked up many times. The gene calls are TRBV19 and TRBJ2-5; 11 nucleotides match TRBD2. Trimming at V came to 5 bases and at J to 2 bases, leaving 7 bases not matched to a gene. This CDR3 is 16 amino acids long. Germline CDR1 reads LNHDA; CDR2 reads SQIVND (reference sequence). The CDR3 protein is CASSARLAGKQETQYF. In nucleotides, the CDR3 is TGTGCCAGTAGTGCGCGACTAGCGGGGAAACAAGAGACCCAGTACTTC. The full variable domain, in which reference TRBV19 and TRBJ2-5 provide the parts outside the CDR3, is DGGITQSPKYLFRKEGQNVTLSCEQNLNHDAMYWYRQDPGQGLRLIYYSQIVNDFQKGDIAEGYSVSREKKESFPLTVTSAQKNPTAFYLCASSARLAGKQETQYFGPGTRLLVL.

By share of the sample, this clone is medium-sized. The chain couples TRBV19 to TRBJ2-6; D is perhaps TRBD1 (5 bases). The germline gives CDR1 LNHDA, CDR2 SQIVND (reference sequence). V gave up 0 bases and J gave up 2 bases, with 11 bases separating them. This CDR3 comprises 17 residues. The chain's CDR3 is CASSIDLLGAGANVLTF. The CDR3, as DNA: TGTGCCAGTAGTATAGATCTGTTAGGGGCTGGGGCCAACGTCCTGACTTTC.

Turning to this clone: The conserved closing phenylalanine or tryptophan is absent in this CDR3, likely reflecting a read error. The CDR3 sequence is CASSLDDLGGNYGYTI. The CDR3 DNA sequence: TGTGCCAGCAGCTTAGACGACCTTGGGGGGAACTATGGCTACACCATC. The J gene is TRBJ1-2, the V gene TRBV7-6; the D gene is possibly TRBD1 (5 bases). The CDR3 contains 16 residues. The germline CDR1 and CDR2 sequences are SGHVS and FNYEAQ. Deletions cut 1 base from V and 2 bases from J, with 14 bases between.

The J gene is TRBJ2-3, the V gene TRBV5-4; no definite D call. Germline CDR1 reads SGHNT; CDR2 reads YYREEE (reference sequence). This CDR3 is built from 16 residues. Trimming cost V 2 bases and J 3 bases, with 16 bases left between them. The CDR3 loop reads CASSFEYPSRTDTQYF. The CDR3 DNA reads TGTGCCAGCAGCTTTGAGTATCCCTCCCGAACAGATACGCAGTATTTT. The full variable domain, its missing parts supplied by reference TRBV5-4 and TRBJ2-3, is ETGVTQSPTHLIKTRGQQVTLRCSSQSGHNTVSWYQQALGQGPQFIFQYYREEENGRGNFPPRFSGLQFPNYSSELNVNALELDDSALYLCASSFEYPSRTDTQYFGPGTRLTVL.

A word on this clone: A read error may account for a junction end that differs from germline. The chain recombines TRBV5-1 with TRBJ2-3; maybe TRBD1 (5 bases). The CDR3 runs to 14 residues. Germline values: CDR1 SGHRS, CDR2 YFSETQ. The CDR3 DNA sequence: TGCGCCAGTAGCTTGGCGACAGCCATAGATACGCAGTATTTT. Protein sequence: CASSLATAIDTQYF.

A word on this clone: At one boundary the junction diverges from the germline segment, which might be a read error. The sample carries other DNA sequences with the same CDR3. CDR3 loop: CASIRGLAGGGLETQYF. CDR3 sequence (DNA): TGTGCCAGCATACGGGGACTAGCGGGAGGTGGCTTAGAGACACAGTACTTC. The rearrangement uses TRBV2 and TRBJ2-5; 15 bases fit TRBD2. This CDR3 spans 17 amino acids. CDR1 and CDR2 (germline): SNHLY, FYNNEI.

CDR3 residues: CASSQISSGSDEQYF. The CDR3 nucleotides read TGTGCCAGCAGCCAGATATCTAGCGGGAGCGACGAGCAGTACTTC. This rearrangement joins TRBV4-2 to TRBJ2-7; 10 bases map to TRBD2. The CDR3 runs 15 residues. Trimming at V came to 3 bases and at J to 5 bases, leaving 7 bases not matched to a gene. Germline loops: CDR1 LGHNA, CDR2 YNFKEQ.

The table lists this clone with many counts. The chain carries TRBV20-1 and TRBJ2-4, with 8 bases identical to TRBD1. CDR3 size: 15 residues. The J segment lost 0 bases and the V segment lost 6 bases, leaving 7 bases of the junction unmatched. Germline V gene sequence: CDR1 DFQATT, CDR2 SNEGSKA (reference sequence). This CDR3 is CSAEGQGVAKNIQYF. The CDR3 nucleotides read TGCAGTGCGGAAGGACAGGGAGTAGCCAAAAACATTCAGTACTTC.

This chain links TRBV20-1 with TRBJ2-7; 8 bases fit TRBD2. The ends lost 1 base at V and 5 bases at J; junction bases unmatched: 10. Germline V lookup: CDR1 DFQATT, CDR2 SNEGSKA (reference sequence). The CDR3 runs to 15 residues. Here the CDR3 DNA reads TGCAGTGCTAGAGTATTAGCGGGAAAGTTCGACGAGCAGTACTTC. Translation: CSARVLAGKFDEQYF.

The genes are TRBV27 and TRBJ2-7; possibly TRBD1 for D (6 bases). The CDR3 is 14 amino acids. CDR1 and CDR2 (germline): MNHEY, SMNVEV (reference sequence). The V end was cut by 10 bases, the J end by 2 bases, with 18 bases between. The CDR3, as DNA: TGTGCCATCATTCTCCGGGACACCGCCTACGAGCAGTACTTC. This sequence encodes CAIILRDTAYEQYF.

The chain uses TRBV7-8 and TRBJ2-7; no clear D. Germline CDR1 reads SGHVS; CDR2 reads FQNEAQ. The CDR3 has 14 residues. Between the trimmed V and J ends, which lost 1 base and 4 bases, there was a span of 11 bases. As DNA, the CDR3 is TGTGCCAGCAGCTTAGAGCATGGTACATACGAGCAGTACTTC. Residues: CASSLEHGTYEQYF.

This clone is medium-sized by share. This sequence joins TRBV28 and TRBJ1-3; weak D call: TRBD1 (6 bases). This CDR3 comprises 13 residues. Trimming cost V 2 bases and J 5 bases, with 7 bases left between them. CDR1 is MDHEN and CDR2 is SYDVKM in the germline V gene. CDR3 sequence (DNA): TGTGCCAGCAGTTTAGGGGGCCGAAACACCATATATTTT. Its protein product is CASSLGGRNTIYF.

The chain combines TRBV19 with TRBJ2-5; possibly TRBD2 for D (6 bases). V lost 0 bases, J lost 4 bases, and 21 bases lay in between. The CDR3 has 18 amino acids. The germline gives CDR1 LNHDA, CDR2 SQIVND (reference sequence). CDR3 sequence (DNA): TGTGCCAGTAGTATAGATGCTAGCGTGGGTGGGGCCTCAGAGACCCAGTACTTC. Its protein product is CASSIDASVGGASETQYF.

This clone was seen ten or more times. A read error may account for a junction end that differs from germline. The rearrangement links TRBV11-1 to TRBJ2-5; 7 nucleotides line up with TRBD2. CDR1 and CDR2 from the germline V gene are SGHAT and FQDESV (reference sequence). The CDR3 covers 15 residues. CDR3: CASSLAREYQETRYF. The CDR3, as DNA: TGTGCCAGCAGCTTAGCGCGGGAGTACCAAGAGACCCGGTACTTC.

This clone showed up just a few times. Given a much more abundant clone one base away, this may be a read error. The rearrangement uses TRBV28 and TRBJ2-1, with 7 bases identical to TRBD2. Germline V gives CDR1 MDHEN, CDR2 SYDVKM. The CDR3 sequence is 21 residues long. DNA of the CDR3: TGTGCCAGCAGTTTTTTTCCCACCCCTGTCGGGAGGAGGTCCTTCTACAACGAGCAGTTCTTC. It is translated as CASSFFPTPVGRRSFYNEQFF.

This sequence joins TRBV5-1 and TRBJ2-2; D gene unclear. Germline V lookup: CDR1 SGHRS, CDR2 YFSETQ. This CDR3 has 12 residues. With 4 bases removed from V and 0 bases from J, the gap between germline ends came to 1 base. CDR3 nucleotides: TGCGCCAGCAGCGCGAACACCGGGGAGCTGTTTTTT. Translated: CASSANTGELFF.

The genes are TRBV7-9 and TRBJ2-7, with 10 bases identical to TRBD2. Germline lookup yields CDR1 SEHNR and CDR2 FQNEAQ (reference sequence). The CDR3 totals 14 residues. Trimming removed 5 bases from V and 1 base from J; junction bases left unmatched: 2. The CDR3 region is CASSPSGGSYEQYF. CDR3 DNA sequence: TGTGCCAGCAGCCCTAGCGGGGGATCCTACGAGCAGTACTTC. Together with reference TRBV7-9 and TRBJ2-7, the CDR3 gives the full variable domain: DTGVSQNPRHKITKRGQNVTFRCDPISEHNRLYWYRQTLGQGPEFLTYFQNEAQLEKSRLLSDRFSAERPKGSFSTLEIQRTEQGDSAMYLCASSPSGGSYEQYFGPGTRLTVT.

This chain uses TRBV30 with TRBJ2-3; TRBD1 is a possible D gene (7 bases). The CDR3 has 18 residues. Trimming cost V 2 bases and J 3 bases, with 24 bases left between them. Germline assignment: CDR1 GTSNPN and CDR2 SVGIG (reference sequence). CDR3 amino acids: CAWSYSFDSPGGTDTQYF. The CDR3, as DNA: TGTGCCTGGAGTTATTCTTTCGACAGCCCAGGGGGGACAGATACGCAGTATTTT.

This chain links TRBV10-3 with TRBJ1-2; 7 nucleotides align to TRBD1. V lost 7 bases to trimming and J lost 4 bases; unmatched junction nucleotides: 9. This CDR3 has 14 amino acids. Germline-derived CDR1 and CDR2 are ENHRY and SYGVKD. In nucleotides, the CDR3 is TGTGCCATCACCCTCTGTAGACAGGGCTATGGCTACACCTTC. Translated: CAITLCRQGYGYTF.

There are many counts of this clone. The V and J genes are TRBV5-1 and TRBJ2-1; 9 bases fit TRBD1. This CDR3 has 14 amino acids. V gave up 9 bases and J gave up 8 bases; unmatched junction bases: 12. Germline loops: CDR1 SGHRS, CDR2 YFSETQ. The CDR3 loop reads CATARDRVSDEQFF. DNA for the CDR3: TGCGCCACCGCCCGGGACAGGGTATCCGATGAGCAGTTCTTC.